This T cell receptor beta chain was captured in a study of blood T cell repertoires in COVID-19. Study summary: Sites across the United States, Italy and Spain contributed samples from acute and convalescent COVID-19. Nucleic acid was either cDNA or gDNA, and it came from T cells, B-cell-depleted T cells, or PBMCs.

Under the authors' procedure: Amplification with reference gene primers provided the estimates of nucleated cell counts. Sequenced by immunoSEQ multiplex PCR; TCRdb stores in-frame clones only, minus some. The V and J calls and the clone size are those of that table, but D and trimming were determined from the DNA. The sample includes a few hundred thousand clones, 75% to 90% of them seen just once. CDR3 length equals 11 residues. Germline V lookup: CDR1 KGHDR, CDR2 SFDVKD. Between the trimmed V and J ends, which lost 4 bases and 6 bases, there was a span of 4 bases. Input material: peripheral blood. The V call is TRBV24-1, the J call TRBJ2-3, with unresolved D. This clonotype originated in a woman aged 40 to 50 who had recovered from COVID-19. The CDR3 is CATSETDTQYF. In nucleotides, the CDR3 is TGTGCCACCAGTGAAACTGATACGCAGTATTTT.